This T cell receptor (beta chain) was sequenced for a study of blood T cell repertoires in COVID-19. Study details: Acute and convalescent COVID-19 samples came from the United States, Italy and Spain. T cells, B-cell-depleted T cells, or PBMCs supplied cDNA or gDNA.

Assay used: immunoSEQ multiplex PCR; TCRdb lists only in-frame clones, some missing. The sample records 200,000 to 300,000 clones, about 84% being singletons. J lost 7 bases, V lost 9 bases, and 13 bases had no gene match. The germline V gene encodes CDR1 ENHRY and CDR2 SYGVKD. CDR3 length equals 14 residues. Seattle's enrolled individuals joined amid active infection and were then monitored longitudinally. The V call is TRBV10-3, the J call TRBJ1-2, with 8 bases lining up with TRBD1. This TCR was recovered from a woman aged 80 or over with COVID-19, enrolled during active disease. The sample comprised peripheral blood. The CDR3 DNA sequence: TGTGCCATAGATCCGACAGGGGACCTTTCTGGCTACACCTTC. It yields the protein CAIDPTGDLSGYTF.